A selection of T cell receptor beta chains follows, all from one sample in a study of blood T cell repertoires in COVID-19. Produced via immunoSEQ multiplex PCR; TCRdb's table is partial and in-frame only. This sample has about 240,000 clones, with 85% to 90% found just once. Input material: peripheral blood. Every receptor here comes from a woman aged 45 to 65 with COVID-19, enrolled during active disease. CDR3s include the opening cysteine and the closing phenylalanine or tryptophan. The D gene is left open where the match is weak. Clone size appears in some rows only: once, few, many, or a class for an expanded clone.

d_gene: TRBD1; v_gene: TRBV6-2/TRBV6-3; abundance: NA; j_gene: TRBJ2-7; CDR3aa: CASSHSGTGIEQYF; CDR3nt: TGTGCCAGCAGTCACTCCGGGACAGGGATCGAGCAGTACTTC
d_gene: TRBD2; v_gene: TRBV24-1; abundance: NA; j_gene: TRBJ2-3; CDR3aa: CATSDSWGERGITDTQYF; CDR3nt: TGTGCCACCAGTGATTCCTGGGGAGAGCGGGGGATAACAGATACGCAGTATTTT
d_gene: NA; v_gene: TRBV5-6; abundance: NA; j_gene: TRBJ2-1; CDR3aa: CASSLPTNSYNEQFF; CDR3nt: TGTGCCAGCAGCCTACCGACTAATAGCTACAATGAGCAGTTCTTC
d_gene: NA; v_gene: TRBV21-1; abundance: many; j_gene: TRBJ1-5; CDR3aa: CASSDRGGYSNQPQHF; CDR3nt: TGTGCCAGCAGCGACAGGGGAGGTTATAGCAATCAGCCCCAGCATTTT
d_gene: TRBD2; v_gene: TRBV5-1; abundance: NA; j_gene: TRBJ2-1; CDR3aa: CASSLGVSGGRAYNEQFF; CDR3nt: TGCGCCAGCAGCTTGGGTGTTAGCGGGGGGCGCGCCTACAATGAGCAGTTCTTC
d_gene: NA; v_gene: TRBV11-2; abundance: NA; j_gene: TRBJ1-1; CDR3aa: CASSSQGRATEAFF; CDR3nt: TGTGCCAGCAGCTCCCAAGGGCGGGCCACTGAAGCTTTCTTT
d_gene: NA; v_gene: TRBV7-9; abundance: once; j_gene: TRBJ2-7; CDR3aa: CASSSSGVLSYEQYF; CDR3nt: TGTGCCAGCAGCTCCTCGGGGGTCCTCTCTTACGAGCAGTACTTC
d_gene: NA; v_gene: TRBV10-3; abundance: NA; j_gene: TRBJ2-1; CDR3aa: CAISDMAGDEQFF; CDR3nt: TGTGCCATCAGTGATATGGCAGGGGACGAGCAGTTCTTC
d_gene: TRBD1; v_gene: TRBV9; abundance: NA; j_gene: TRBJ1-2; CDR3aa: CASSPRTGTRGYTF; CDR3nt: TGTGCCAGCAGCCCTCGGACAGGGACGAGGGGCTACACCTTC
d_gene: NA; v_gene: TRBV30; abundance: NA; j_gene: TRBJ1-1; CDR3aa: CACYLRGGFTEAFF; CDR3nt: TGTGCCTGTTACCTTCGGGGGGGGTTTACTGAAGCTTTCTTT
d_gene: TRBD1; v_gene: TRBV5-4; abundance: NA; j_gene: TRBJ1-2; CDR3aa: CASSTLTGTSGYTF; CDR3nt: TGTGCCAGCAGCACCCTGACAGGGACATCTGGCTACACCTTC
d_gene: TRBD1; v_gene: TRBV7-7; abundance: NA; j_gene: TRBJ2-3; CDR3aa: CASSPLIILGTGAGTDTQYF; CDR3nt: TGTGCCAGCAGCCCCCTCATTATTCTCGGGACAGGGGCTGGCACAGATACGCAGTATTTT
d_gene: NA; v_gene: TRBV27; abundance: NA; j_gene: TRBJ1-5; CDR3aa: CASSLLGRLNQPQHF; CDR3nt: TGTGCCAGCAGTTTATTGGGCAGGCTCAATCAGCCCCAGCATTTT
d_gene: NA; v_gene: TRBV27; abundance: NA; j_gene: TRBJ2-1; CDR3aa: CASSILPRGLHNEQFF; CDR3nt: TGTGCCAGCAGCATACTCCCACGAGGGCTTCACAATGAGCAGTTCTTC
d_gene: TRBD1; v_gene: TRBV11-3; abundance: NA; j_gene: TRBJ1-4; CDR3aa: CASSLGIRQGAEKLFF; CDR3nt: TGTGCCAGCAGCTTAGGAATTAGGCAGGGGGCTGAAAAACTGTTTTTT
d_gene: NA; v_gene: TRBV5-6; abundance: NA; j_gene: TRBJ1-2; CDR3aa: CASTAGPSYGYTF; CDR3nt: TGTGCCAGCACCGCGGGTCCCTCCTATGGCTACACCTTC
d_gene: TRBD1; v_gene: TRBV28; abundance: NA; j_gene: TRBJ1-5; CDR3aa: CASSYLGTGSQPQHF; CDR3nt: TGTGCCAGCAGTTACCTTGGGACAGGGAGTCAGCCCCAGCATTTT
d_gene: NA; v_gene: TRBV10-3; abundance: NA; j_gene: TRBJ1-3; CDR3aa: CAISVSHTIYF; CDR3nt: TGTGCCATCAGTGTAAGCCACACCATATATTTT
d_gene: NA; v_gene: TRBV5-1; abundance: NA; j_gene: TRBJ1-1; CDR3aa: CASSVAPGWFTEAFF; CDR3nt: TGCGCCAGCAGCGTGGCCCCAGGGTGGTTCACTGAAGCTTTCTTT
d_gene: TRBD1; v_gene: TRBV5-4; abundance: NA; j_gene: TRBJ1-6; CDR3aa: CASSLYRQGGSPLHF; CDR3nt: TGTGCCAGCAGCTTGTACCGACAGGGAGGTTCACCCCTCCACTTT
d_gene: TRBD1; v_gene: TRBV18; abundance: NA; j_gene: TRBJ2-2; CDR3aa: CASSPRQGDTGELFF; CDR3nt: TGTGCCAGCTCACCACGACAGGGGGACACCGGGGAGCTGTTTTTT
d_gene: NA; v_gene: TRBV28; abundance: NA; j_gene: TRBJ1-1; CDR3aa: CASSRGTHLNTEAFF; CDR3nt: TGTGCCAGCAGCCGAGGGACACACTTAAACACTGAAGCTTTCTTT
d_gene: TRBD1; v_gene: TRBV7-8; abundance: NA; j_gene: TRBJ1-3; CDR3aa: CASSLVPGGGNTIYF; CDR3nt: TGTGCCAGCAGCTTAGTCCCAGGGGGCGGAAACACCATATATTTT
d_gene: TRBD2; v_gene: TRBV7-8; abundance: NA; j_gene: TRBJ2-2; CDR3aa: CASSFGTSGAGELFF; CDR3nt: TGTGCCAGCAGCTTCGGGACTAGCGGTGCCGGGGAGCTGTTTTTT
d_gene: TRBD2; v_gene: TRBV30; abundance: NA; j_gene: TRBJ2-4; CDR3aa: CAWSKSGGLDIQYF; CDR3nt: TGTGCCTGGAGTAAAAGCGGGGGGTTAGACATTCAGTACTTC
d_gene: NA; v_gene: TRBV7-8; abundance: NA; j_gene: TRBJ1-2; CDR3aa: CASSPNPRGGNGYTF; CDR3nt: TGTGCCAGCAGCCCAAACCCCCGGGGCGGGAATGGCTACACCTTC
d_gene: TRBD2; v_gene: TRBV14; abundance: few; j_gene: TRBJ2-1; CDR3aa: CASSQVGRDEQFF; CDR3nt: TGTGCCAGCAGCCAAGTGGGGAGGGATGAGCAGTTCTTC
d_gene: NA; v_gene: TRBV7-3; abundance: NA; j_gene: TRBJ2-1; CDR3aa: CASSYGGSYNEQFF; CDR3nt: TGTGCCAGCAGCTACGGCGGCTCCTACAATGAGCAGTTCTTC
d_gene: TRBD2; v_gene: TRBV7-2; abundance: NA; j_gene: TRBJ2-7; CDR3aa: CASSLGGTSGVYEQYF; CDR3nt: TGTGCCAGCAGCTTAGGTGGGACTAGCGGGGTTTACGAGCAGTACTTC
d_gene: NA; v_gene: TRBV6-4; abundance: NA; j_gene: TRBJ2-2; CDR3aa: CASSERGLAGVTNTGELFF; CDR3nt: TGTGCCAGCAGTGAGAGGGGGCTAGCGGGCGTAACGAACACCGGGGAGCTGTTTTTT
d_gene: NA; v_gene: TRBV24-1; abundance: NA; j_gene: TRBJ1-2; CDR3aa: CATSDLSRGYGYTF; CDR3nt: TGTGCCACCAGTGACCTAAGCCGGGGCTATGGCTACACCTTC
d_gene: TRBD1; v_gene: TRBV24-1; abundance: few; j_gene: TRBJ1-2; CDR3aa: CATSDPGQGPHGYTF; CDR3nt: TGTGCCACCAGTGATCCGGGACAGGGGCCCCATGGCTACACCTTC
d_gene: TRBD1; v_gene: TRBV11-2; abundance: NA; j_gene: TRBJ2-1; CDR3aa: CASSFRDSKYNEQFF; CDR3nt: TGTGCCAGCAGCTTTCGGGACAGTAAATACAATGAGCAGTTCTTC
d_gene: NA; v_gene: TRBV7-3; abundance: once; j_gene: TRBJ2-3; CDR3aa: CASSLISTDTQYF; CDR3nt: TGTGCCAGCAGCTTAATAAGCACAGATACGCAGTATTTT
d_gene: TRBD1; v_gene: TRBV2; abundance: NA; j_gene: TRBJ1-1; CDR3aa: CASSETGGTEAFF; CDR3nt: TGTGCCAGCAGTGAGACAGGGGGCACTGAAGCTTTCTTT
d_gene: NA; v_gene: TRBV7-3; abundance: NA; j_gene: TRBJ1-4; CDR3aa: CASSLIRRGNEKLFF; CDR3nt: TGTGCCAGCAGCCTCATAAGAAGGGGGAATGAAAAACTGTTTTTT
d_gene: TRBD2; v_gene: TRBV2; abundance: NA; j_gene: TRBJ2-5; CDR3aa: CASSVLAGGETQYF; CDR3nt: TGTGCCAGCAGTGTACTAGCGGGGGGAGAGACCCAGTACTTC
d_gene: NA; v_gene: TRBV5-1; abundance: NA; j_gene: TRBJ2-3; CDR3aa: CASSLGPRDTQYF; CDR3nt: TGCGCCAGCAGCTTGGGTCCGCGGGATACGCAGTATTTT
d_gene: TRBD1; v_gene: TRBV6-5; abundance: NA; j_gene: TRBJ2-1; CDR3aa: CASSYSQGSHEQFF; CDR3nt: TGTGCCAGCAGTTACTCACAGGGGTCACATGAGCAGTTCTTC
d_gene: NA; v_gene: TRBV28; abundance: NA; j_gene: TRBJ1-1; CDR3aa: CASSLSQGWTEAFF; CDR3nt: TGTGCCAGCAGTTTGTCCCAGGGTTGGACTGAAGCTTTCTTT
d_gene: NA; v_gene: TRBV6-1; abundance: many; j_gene: TRBJ1-6; CDR3aa: CASSEPRGMGSPLHF; CDR3nt: TGTGCCAGCAGTGAACCCCGGGGGATGGGTTCACCCCTCCACTTT
d_gene: NA; v_gene: TRBV5-8; abundance: NA; j_gene: TRBJ1-4; CDR3aa: CASSLEGTPNEKLFF; CDR3nt: TGTGCCAGCAGCTTGGAGGGGACTCCAAATGAAAAACTGTTTTTT